This is a list of T cell receptor beta chains from one sample in a study of T cell responses to AZD1222 COVID-19 vaccine. Here immunoSEQ multiplex PCR was the method, and the copy in TCRdb shows in-frame clones only, minus some. Here the sample spans about 180,000 clones, about 90% being singletons. The sample in question was peripheral blood, obtained 28 days after the second AZD1222 dose. The receptors come from an adult who received the AZD1222 COVID-19 vaccine. CDR3s include the opening cysteine and the closing phenylalanine or tryptophan. Fields, in order: clone size, D gene, J gene, V gene, CDR3 protein, CDR3 DNA. A D gene is named only where the DNA matches it firmly. A clone size is listed for some rows: how often the clone was seen (once, few, many), or a class if it is expanded.

abundance: -
d_gene: TRBD1
j_gene: TRBJ1-2
v_gene: TRBV4-1
CDR3aa: CASSQGDRANYGYTF
CDR3nt: TGCGCCAGCAGCCAAGGCGACAGGGCGAACTATGGCTACACCTTC

abundance: once
d_gene: -
j_gene: TRBJ1-1
v_gene: TRBV10-3
CDR3aa: CAISLAWNTEAFF
CDR3nt: TGTGCCATCAGTCTCGCTTGGAACACTGAAGCTTTCTTT

abundance: -
d_gene: TRBD2
j_gene: TRBJ2-3
v_gene: TRBV27
CDR3aa: CASSWGPGRDADTQYF
CDR3nt: TGTGCCAGCAGTTGGGGCCCGGGGAGGGATGCGGATACGCAGTATTTT

abundance: -
d_gene: -
j_gene: TRBJ2-1
v_gene: TRBV7-3
CDR3aa: CASSLSRGDNEQFF
CDR3nt: TGTGCCAGCAGCTTGTCCCGGGGAGACAATGAGCAGTTCTTC

abundance: -
d_gene: -
j_gene: TRBJ1-1
v_gene: TRBV5-1
CDR3aa: CASSLVAGGFTEAFF
CDR3nt: TGCGCCAGCAGCTTGGTCGCCGGGGGTTTCACTGAAGCTTTCTTT

abundance: -
d_gene: -
j_gene: TRBJ2-3
v_gene: TRBV5-4
CDR3aa: CASSDGPEATDTQYF
CDR3nt: TGTGCCAGCAGCGACGGTCCCGAGGCCACAGATACGCAGTATTTT

abundance: -
d_gene: -
j_gene: TRBJ2-7
v_gene: TRBV5-1
CDR3aa: CASSLAGGNEQYF
CDR3nt: TGCGCCAGCAGCTTGGCCGGGGGAAACGAGCAGTACTTC

abundance: few
d_gene: -
j_gene: TRBJ1-5
v_gene: TRBV2
CDR3aa: CASRDSLKPQHF
CDR3nt: TGTGCCAGCCGCGACAGTTTGAAGCCCCAGCATTTT

abundance: once
d_gene: TRBD2
j_gene: TRBJ2-1
v_gene: TRBV5-1
CDR3aa: CASQPTSGRGNEQFF
CDR3nt: TGCGCCAGTCAGCCTACTAGCGGGAGGGGGAATGAGCAGTTCTTC

abundance: -
d_gene: -
j_gene: TRBJ2-1
v_gene: TRBV9
CDR3aa: CASSVEAGNEQFF
CDR3nt: TGTGCCAGCAGCGTAGAGGCTGGGAATGAGCAGTTCTTC

abundance: -
d_gene: -
j_gene: TRBJ2-3
v_gene: TRBV3-1/TRBV3-2
CDR3aa: CASSLQRTDTQYF
CDR3nt: TGTGCCAGCAGCCTCCAGCGCACAGATACGCAGTATTTT

abundance: -
d_gene: -
j_gene: TRBJ1-3
v_gene: TRBV30
CDR3aa: CAWSVGDPGNTIYF
CDR3nt: TGTGCCTGGAGTGTAGGGGATCCTGGAAACACCATATATTTT

abundance: -
d_gene: TRBD2
j_gene: TRBJ2-6
v_gene: TRBV2
CDR3aa: CASSLRGTVLTF
CDR3nt: TGTGCCTCTTCCTTGCGGGGGACCGTCCTGACTTTC

abundance: -
d_gene: -
j_gene: TRBJ2-3
v_gene: TRBV6-5
CDR3aa: CASSPGFSTDTQYF
CDR3nt: TGTGCCAGCAGTCCAGGATTCAGCACAGATACGCAGTATTTT

abundance: -
d_gene: -
j_gene: TRBJ1-6
v_gene: TRBV28
CDR3aa: CASSQQGNSPLHF
CDR3nt: TGTGCCAGCAGCCAACAGGGCAATTCACCCCTCCACTTT

abundance: -
d_gene: -
j_gene: TRBJ1-1
v_gene: TRBV18
CDR3aa: CASSPQEEMNTEAFF
CDR3nt: TGTGCCAGCTCACCCCAAGAGGAGATGAACACTGAAGCTTTCTTT

abundance: -
d_gene: -
j_gene: TRBJ2-7
v_gene: TRBV5-1
CDR3aa: CASRGAQTSAEQYF
CDR3nt: TGCGCCAGCAGGGGGGCCCAAACCTCCGCCGAGCAGTACTTC

abundance: -
d_gene: -
j_gene: TRBJ1-5
v_gene: TRBV19
CDR3aa: CASSISGGYSNQPQHF
CDR3nt: TGTGCCAGTAGTATCAGTGGCGGTTATAGCAATCAGCCCCAGCATTTT

abundance: few
d_gene: -
j_gene: TRBJ1-6
v_gene: TRBV25-1
CDR3aa: CASSPSGNNSPLHF
CDR3nt: TGTGCCAGCAGTCCGAGCGGGAATAATTCACCCCTCCACTTT

abundance: -
d_gene: -
j_gene: TRBJ1-5
v_gene: TRBV2
CDR3aa: CASSAIGGQPQHF
CDR3nt: TGTGCCAGCAGTGCAATTGGGGGTCAGCCCCAGCATTTT

abundance: -
d_gene: -
j_gene: TRBJ1-4
v_gene: TRBV30
CDR3aa: CAWSIKGNEKLFF
CDR3nt: TGTGCCTGGAGTATAAAGGGGAATGAAAAACTGTTTTTT

abundance: -
d_gene: TRBD1
j_gene: TRBJ2-1
v_gene: TRBV5-5
CDR3aa: CASSLEQGDYNEQFF
CDR3nt: TGTGCCAGCAGCTTGGAACAGGGGGACTACAATGAGCAGTTCTTC

abundance: -
d_gene: -
j_gene: TRBJ2-5
v_gene: TRBV18
CDR3aa: CASSPGETQYF
CDR3nt: TGTGCCAGCTCACCGGGAGAGACCCAGTACTTC

abundance: -
d_gene: TRBD1
j_gene: TRBJ2-5
v_gene: TRBV14
CDR3aa: CASSPFRDRGGKETQYF
CDR3nt: TGTGCCAGCAGCCCCTTCCGGGACAGGGGCGGAAAAGAGACCCAGTACTTC

abundance: -
d_gene: -
j_gene: TRBJ1-1
v_gene: TRBV5-8
CDR3aa: CASSPSGTKNTEAFF
CDR3nt: TGTGCCAGCAGCCCCTCCGGGACTAAGAACACTGAAGCTTTCTTT

abundance: -
d_gene: -
j_gene: TRBJ1-5
v_gene: TRBV7-2
CDR3aa: CASSRNQVGSNQPQHF
CDR3nt: TGTGCCAGCAGCAGAAATCAAGTAGGCAGCAATCAGCCCCAGCATTTT

abundance: -
d_gene: -
j_gene: TRBJ2-4
v_gene: TRBV14
CDR3aa: CASSQESSFYEAKNIQYF
CDR3nt: TGTGCCAGCAGCCAAGAGAGTTCCTTTTATGAGGCCAAAAACATTCAGTACTTC

abundance: -
d_gene: -
j_gene: TRBJ1-2
v_gene: TRBV12-3/TRBV12-4
CDR3aa: CASLSGSGYTF
CDR3nt: TGTGCCAGCCTCAGCGGTAGTGGCTACACCTTC

abundance: -
d_gene: -
j_gene: TRBJ2-4
v_gene: TRBV19
CDR3aa: CASSIAGTLAKNIQYF
CDR3nt: TGTGCCAGTAGTATTGCCGGCACCCTAGCCAAAAACATTCAGTACTTC

abundance: -
d_gene: -
j_gene: TRBJ1-4
v_gene: TRBV11-3
CDR3aa: CASSLLRWEKLFF
CDR3nt: TGTGCCAGCAGCTTACTAAGGTGGGAAAAACTGTTTTTT

abundance: -
d_gene: -
j_gene: TRBJ2-7
v_gene: TRBV12-3/TRBV12-4
CDR3aa: CASSTTYEQYF
CDR3nt: TGTGCCAGCAGCACCACCTACGAGCAGTACTTC

abundance: -
d_gene: -
j_gene: TRBJ1-2
v_gene: TRBV3-1/TRBV3-2
CDR3aa: CASSQVGQFYGYTF
CDR3nt: TGTGCCAGCAGCCAAGTCGGACAGTTCTATGGCTACACCTTC

abundance: -
d_gene: TRBD1
j_gene: TRBJ1-4
v_gene: TRBV19
CDR3aa: CASSIMPGQGNEKLFF
CDR3nt: TGTGCCAGTAGTATAATGCCGGGACAGGGTAATGAAAAACTGTTTTTT

abundance: -
d_gene: -
j_gene: TRBJ1-2
v_gene: TRBV18
CDR3aa: CASSPLMEAMTANYGYTF
CDR3nt: TGTGCCAGCTCACCACTTATGGAAGCCATGACCGCTAACTATGGCTACACCTTC

abundance: -
d_gene: -
j_gene: TRBJ1-3
v_gene: TRBV28
CDR3aa: CATEEDSFGNTIYF
CDR3nt: TGTGCCACCGAAGAGGACAGTTTTGGAAACACCATATATTTT

abundance: once
d_gene: TRBD2
j_gene: TRBJ2-1
v_gene: TRBV3-1/TRBV3-2
CDR3aa: CASSQVAGGYNEQFF
CDR3nt: TGTGCCAGCAGCCAGGTAGCGGGAGGATACAATGAGCAGTTCTTC

abundance: -
d_gene: -
j_gene: TRBJ2-2
v_gene: TRBV7-3
CDR3aa: CASSLNTGELFF
CDR3nt: TGTGCCAGCAGCTTAAACACCGGGGAGCTGTTTTTT

abundance: -
d_gene: TRBD2
j_gene: TRBJ2-7
v_gene: TRBV10-3
CDR3aa: CAIGKASGSYEQYF
CDR3nt: TGTGCCATCGGGAAGGCTAGCGGCTCCTACGAGCAGTACTTC

abundance: -
d_gene: TRBD1
j_gene: TRBJ2-5
v_gene: TRBV7-9
CDR3aa: CASSLGQGETQYF
CDR3nt: TGTGCCAGCAGCTTAGGACAGGGAGAGACCCAGTACTTC

abundance: -
d_gene: TRBD1
j_gene: TRBJ2-7
v_gene: TRBV28
CDR3aa: CASSGSTGVGYEQYF
CDR3nt: TGTGCCAGCAGCGGATCGACAGGGGTCGGCTACGAGCAGTACTTC

abundance: -
d_gene: TRBD1
j_gene: TRBJ2-3
v_gene: TRBV5-1
CDR3aa: CASSSGQGEADTQYF
CDR3nt: TGCGCCAGCAGCTCAGGACAGGGTGAAGCAGATACGCAGTATTTT

abundance: once
d_gene: -
j_gene: TRBJ1-6
v_gene: TRBV3-1/TRBV3-2
CDR3aa: CASQRTAYNSPLHF
CDR3nt: TGTGCCAGTCAAAGGACAGCTTATAATTCACCCCTCCACTTT

abundance: -
d_gene: -
j_gene: TRBJ2-1
v_gene: TRBV19
CDR3aa: CASSIGGNEQFF
CDR3nt: TGTGCCAGTAGTATAGGTGGCAATGAGCAGTTCTTC

abundance: -
d_gene: TRBD2
j_gene: TRBJ2-1
v_gene: TRBV6-5
CDR3aa: CATASGGPDEQFF
CDR3nt: TGTGCCACAGCTAGCGGGGGGCCGGATGAGCAGTTCTTC

abundance: once
d_gene: -
j_gene: TRBJ2-3
v_gene: TRBV7-8
CDR3aa: CASSPVVTDTQYF
CDR3nt: TGTGCCAGCAGCCCCGTGGTCACAGATACGCAGTATTTT

abundance: -
d_gene: -
j_gene: TRBJ2-1
v_gene: TRBV3-1/TRBV3-2
CDR3aa: CASSQTLDPGREFF
CDR3nt: TGTGCCAGCAGCCAAACCCTGGATCCGGGAAGGGAGTTCTTC

abundance: -
d_gene: -
j_gene: TRBJ2-7
v_gene: TRBV30
CDR3aa: CAWSRIYEQYF
CDR3nt: TGTGCCTGGAGTCGGATCTACGAGCAGTACTTC